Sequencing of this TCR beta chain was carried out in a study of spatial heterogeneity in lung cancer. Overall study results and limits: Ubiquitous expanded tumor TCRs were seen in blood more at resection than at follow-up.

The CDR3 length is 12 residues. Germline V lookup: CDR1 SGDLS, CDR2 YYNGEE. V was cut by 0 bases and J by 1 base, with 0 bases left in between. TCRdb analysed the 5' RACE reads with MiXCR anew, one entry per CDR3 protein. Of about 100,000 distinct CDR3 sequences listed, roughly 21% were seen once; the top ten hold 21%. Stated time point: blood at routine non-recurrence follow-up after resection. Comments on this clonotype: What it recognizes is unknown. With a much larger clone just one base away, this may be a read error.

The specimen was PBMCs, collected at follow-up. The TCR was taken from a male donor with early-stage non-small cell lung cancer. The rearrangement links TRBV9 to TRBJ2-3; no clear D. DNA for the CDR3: TGTGCCAGCAGCGTAGGCACAGATACGCAGTATTTT. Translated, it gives CASSVGTDTQYF.